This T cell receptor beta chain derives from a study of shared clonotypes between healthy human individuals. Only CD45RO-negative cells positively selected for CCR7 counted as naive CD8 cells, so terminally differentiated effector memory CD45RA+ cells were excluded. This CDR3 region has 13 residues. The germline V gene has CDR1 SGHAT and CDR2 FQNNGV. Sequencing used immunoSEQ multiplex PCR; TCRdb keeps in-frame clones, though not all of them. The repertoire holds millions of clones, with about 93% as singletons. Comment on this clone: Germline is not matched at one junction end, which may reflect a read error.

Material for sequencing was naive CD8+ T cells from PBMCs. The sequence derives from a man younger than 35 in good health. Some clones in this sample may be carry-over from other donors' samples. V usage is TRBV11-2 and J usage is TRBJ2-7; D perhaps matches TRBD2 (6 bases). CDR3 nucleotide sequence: TGTGCCAGCAGCTTAGCGGCTCCGGGAGTCGAGGACTTC. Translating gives CASSLAAPGVEDF.